Each of the 4 T cell receptor beta chains below was sequenced from the same sample in a study of shared clonotypes between healthy human individuals. The table came from immunoSEQ multiplex PCR; TCRdb's copy has only in-frame clones and leaves some out. The sample carries 2 million or so clones, 85% to 95% recorded once. The sequenced sample was naive CD4+ T cells sorted from blood. As to subset: CD45RA+ positively selected. These receptors originate from a man younger than 35 in good health.

The chain combines TRBV10-3 with TRBJ1-1; possible D gene TRBD1, 5 bases. Trimming took off 0 bases at V and 5 bases at J, with 13 bases between the two ends. Germline-derived CDR1 and CDR2 are ENHRY and SYGVKD. The length of the CDR3 is 15 residues. CDR3 protein: CAISESEGGVTEAFF. CDR3 sequence (DNA): TGTGCCATCAGTGAGTCTGAGGGAGGGGTAACTGAAGCTTTCTTT.

The chain recombines TRBV29-1 with TRBJ2-3; TRBD1 matches 8 bases. After removal of 5 bases from V and 8 bases from J, the junction contained 18 bases not matched to a gene. Per germline, CDR1 SQVTM and CDR2 ANQGSEA. CDR3 length equals 16 residues. The CDR3 nucleotides read TGCAGCGTTACCGCGGGGCAGGGGGCGATATATGGTACGCAGTATTTT. Residues: CSVTAGQGAIYGTQYF.

The chain carries TRBV6-5 and TRBJ2-3; D not certain. CDR1 and CDR2 (germline): MNHEY, SVGAGI. V gave up 8 bases and J gave up 3 bases, with 6 bases separating them. The CDR3 consists of 11 residues. This CDR3 is CASQRTDTQYF. The CDR3 nucleotides read TGTGCCAGCCAGAGGACAGATACGCAGTATTTT.

The chain recombines TRBV5-1 with TRBJ1-5; D is possibly TRBD1 (5 bases). The CDR3 consists of 15 residues. CDR1 and CDR2 (germline): SGHRS, YFSETQ. The V end lost 4 bases, the J end lost 7 bases, and 18 bases lay between the germline ends. CDR3 residues: CASSDGTRVGQPQHF. CDR3 bases: TGCGCCAGCAGCGACGGGACGAGAGTTGGACAGCCCCAGCATTTT.